This T cell receptor beta chain was sequenced for a study of blood T cell repertoires in COVID-19. Across the study: Italy, Spain and the United States were the sources of the convalescent and acute COVID-19 samples. T cells, B-cell-depleted T cells, or PBMCs provided the cDNA or gDNA that served as material.

The CDR3 is 15 amino acids. V shed 5 bases and J shed 6 bases, with 20 bases lying between them. Germline V gene data show CDR1 as MNHNY and CDR2 as SVGAGI (reference sequence). Per the study methods: Estimates of nucleated cell counts were drawn from the amplification of reference gene primers. Repertoires were generated with immunoSEQ multiplex PCR, while TCRdb's copy carries only in-frame clones and drops some. The V and J calls and clone size come from that table; D and trimming were worked out from the DNA. Among 100,000 or so clones listed, less than 90% were seen once. The source of this sequence is a man in his fifties or sixties with acute or convalescent COVID-19. The rearrangement uses TRBV6-6 and TRBJ2-7, with a tentative D call TRBD2 (6 bases). The sequenced sample consisted of peripheral blood. The CDR3, as DNA: TGTGCCAGCAGTGAGGGAGGAGGGGCCCTTTCCGAGCAGTACTTC. Translated: CASSEGGGALSEQYF.